The rows below give T cell receptor beta chains drawn from one sample of a study of CD8 T cells in ankylosing spondylitis. Each CDR3 protein is one row after TCRdb ran MiXCR on the 5' RACE reads. The sample includes about 220,000 distinct CDR3 sequences, 7.3% of them seen just once. The source material was blood, either unsorted or a sorted T cell fraction (not recorded which). These receptors originate from a male donor with ankylosing spondylitis. The CDR3 runs from the conserved cysteine through the conserved F or W. D genes are given only for firm matches. Not every row has a clone size; where given, it reads once, few, many or a size class.

V	D	size	J	DNA	CDR3
TRBV9	-	many	TRBJ2-1	TGTGCCAGCAGCGATGGACTGATGCAGTTCTTC	CASSDGLMQFF
TRBV7-9	-	many	TRBJ1-1	TGTGCCAGCAGCTCGACCCAGAGGAACACTGAAGCTTTCTTT	CASSSTQRNTEAFF
TRBV29-1	-	many	TRBJ2-2	TGCAGCGTTGAAGGGGAAACCGGGGAGCTGTTTTTT	CSVEGETGELFF
TRBV5-1	-	many	TRBJ2-1	TGCGCCAGCAGCCCGCCGTTTGGCGTGGGCCTTAGGCAGTTCTTC	CASSPPFGVGLRQFF
TRBV11-2	-	few	TRBJ2-7	TGTGCCAGCACTAGCCGAAACTCCTACGAGCAGTACTTC	CASTSRNSYEQYF
TRBV29-1	TRBD2	few	TRBJ2-5	TGCAGCGTTGCGGGGGGGAACCACCAAGAGACCCAGTACTTC	CSVAGGNHQETQYF
TRBV12-3/TRBV12-4	TRBD1	many	TRBJ2-5	TGTGCCAGCAGTTTCTTTGACAGGGGCCAAGAGACCCAGTACTTC	CASSFFDRGQETQYF
TRBV4-3	-	many	TRBJ2-1	TGCGCCAGCAGCCAAGAAGCGGGCCCATCTGCCTACAATGAGCAGTTCTTC	CASSQEAGPSAYNEQFF
TRBV4-1	-	-	TRBJ2-1	TGCGCCAGCAGCCGCGTCGGCAACAATGAGCAGTTCTTC	CASSRVGNNEQFF
TRBV7-9	TRBD1	many	TRBJ1-1	TGTGCCAGCAGCCCTGGACAGGGGGCAGAGTATACTGAAGCTTTCTTT	CASSPGQGAEYTEAFF
TRBV16	TRBD1	many	TRBJ1-1	TGTGCCAGCAGCGGGACAGATGAAGCTTTCTTT	CASSGTDEAFF
TRBV12-3/TRBV12-4	-	many	TRBJ1-2	TGTGCCAGCAGTTACGATGGCTACACCTTC	CASSYDGYTF
TRBV7-9	-	-	TRBJ2-5	TGTGCCAGCAGCTTGAGTCAGGAGCAAGAGACCCAGTACTTC	CASSLSQEQETQYF
TRBV6-6	-	many	TRBJ2-3	TGTGCCAGTACTAGGGCGGGCACAGATACGCAGTATTTT	CASTRAGTDTQYF
TRBV13	-	many	TRBJ1-4	TGTGCCAGCAGGTGGGGACACGGGACCGAAAAACTGTTTTTT	CASRWGHGTEKLFF
TRBV25-1	-	many	TRBJ2-7	TGTGCCAGCGGGCAGGGTTACGAGCAGTACTTC	CASGQGYEQYF
TRBV28	TRBD2	many	TRBJ2-7	TGTGCCAGCAGTTCCCCGGGCGGGGGGGGGTCCTACGAGCAGTACTTC	CASSSPGGGGSYEQYF
TRBV7-2	TRBD1	many	TRBJ1-1	TGTGCCAGCAGCTCGGACAGGGAAGGAGAGACTGAAGCTTTCTTT	CASSSDREGETEAFF
TRBV7-8	TRBD2	few	TRBJ2-3	TGTGCCAGCAGCTACGGATCAGCGGGAGAAGCCCAGGCAGATACGCAGTATTTT	CASSYGSAGEAQADTQYF
TRBV29-1	TRBD2	many	TRBJ2-1	TGCAGCGTTGAAGGGGTAGCGGGGACCTCCTACAATGAGCAGTTCTTC	CSVEGVAGTSYNEQFF
TRBV7-2	TRBD2	many	TRBJ2-3	TGTGCCAGCAGCCATGACCGTGGCGGGAGTGATACGCAGTATTTT	CASSHDRGGSDTQYF
TRBV28	TRBD2	many	TRBJ2-7	TGTGCCAGCAGTTTGTTAGCGGGAGTTTTCAACGAGCAGTACTTC	CASSLLAGVFNEQYF
TRBV29-1	TRBD2	many	TRBJ2-7	TGCAGCGTTGTAGCGGGTACTACCTACGAGCAGTACTTC	CSVVAGTTYEQYF
TRBV7-2	-	many	TRBJ2-7	TGTGCCAGCAGCTTAGCCGGGAGTCCCGAGCAGTACTTC	CASSLAGSPEQYF
TRBV7-9	TRBD1	-	TRBJ2-7	TGTGCCAGCAGCTGGGAAGCCGGGACAGGGGACGAGCAGTACTTC	CASSWEAGTGDEQYF
TRBV25-1	-	-	TRBJ2-3	TGTGCCAGCACCCGGGGTGGCACAGATACGCAGTATTTT	CASTRGGTDTQYF
TRBV4-3	-	many	TRBJ1-1	TGCGCCAGCAGCAAAAATAGCAAGAACACTGAAGCTTTCTTT	CASSKNSKNTEAFF
TRBV6-2/TRBV6-3	-	many	TRBJ2-7	TGTGCCAGCAGTTACTCAGATAGTGGCTACGAGCAGTACTTC	CASSYSDSGYEQYF
TRBV4-3	-	many	TRBJ1-1	TGCGCCAGCAGCCCTTACATGGGGATGGGGCGGAACACTGAAGCTTTCTTT	CASSPYMGMGRNTEAFF
TRBV7-2	TRBD2	many	TRBJ2-7	TGTGCCAGCAGATACGCAGCGGGAGTGGGCTACGAGCAGTACTTC	CASRYAAGVGYEQYF
TRBV3-1	TRBD1	many	TRBJ1-1	TGTGCCAGCAGCCTGGGACAGCTCACTGAAGCTTTCTTT	CASSLGQLTEAFF
TRBV12-3/TRBV12-4	TRBD2	many	TRBJ2-1	TGTGCCAGCAGCCGGGGACTAGCGGGAGCTGAGCAGTTCTTC	CASSRGLAGAEQFF
TRBV24-1	-	many	TRBJ2-1	TGTGCCACCAGTGGAATGGGGAATGAGCAGTTCTTC	CATSGMGNEQFF
TRBV7-9	-	-	TRBJ2-5	TGTGCCAGCAGCCCCCGACAGGTCCGGGAGACCCAGTACTTC	CASSPRQVRETQYF
TRBV6-2/TRBV6-3	-	many	TRBJ2-1	TGTGCCAGCAGTCCGGACAACAATGAGCAGTTCTTC	CASSPDNNEQFF
TRBV7-2	-	many	TRBJ2-7	TGTGCCAGCAGCTTAGTAAAGAAAGGGGTTACTTACGAGCAGTACTTC	CASSLVKKGVTYEQYF
TRBV6-2/TRBV6-3	-	-	TRBJ2-7	TGTGCCAGCAGCTCCTTGGCAGGGGAGAACTCCTACGAGCAGTACTTC	CASSSLAGENSYEQYF
TRBV7-9	-	many	TRBJ2-7	TGTGCCAGCAGCTTAGAAGTCAGGGGCAGTTTCTACGAGCAGTACTTC	CASSLEVRGSFYEQYF
TRBV12-5	TRBD2	many	TRBJ2-1	TGTGCTAGTGGTTTGGTACTAGCGGGGGGGCAGGATGAGCAGTTCTTC	CASGLVLAGGQDEQFF
TRBV12-3/TRBV12-4	TRBD1	many	TRBJ1-2	TGTGCCAGCAGCACCGGGACAGGGGGCAATGGCTACACCTTC	CASSTGTGGNGYTF
TRBV5-6	-	many	TRBJ2-7	TGTGCCAGCAGCTTGAGCCGAACCGAGCAGTACTTC	CASSLSRTEQYF
TRBV20-1	-	-	TRBJ2-4	TGCAGTGCTCCGTTAGCAGCAAAAAACATTCAGTACTTC	CSAPLAAKNIQYF
TRBV6-2/TRBV6-3	TRBD2	-	TRBJ2-7	TGTGCCAGCAGTCCCAGACTAGCTTTCTACGAGCAGTACTTC	CASSPRLAFYEQYF
TRBV5-1	-	many	TRBJ1-2	TGCGCCAGCAGCCTAAAAACCGGGACCGTGGATGGCTACACCTTC	CASSLKTGTVDGYTF
TRBV28	TRBD1	many	TRBJ1-2	TGTGCCAGCAGTCCTACCGGGACAGGGGCGAAGGACTATGGCTACACCTTC	CASSPTGTGAKDYGYTF
TRBV9	TRBD2	few	TRBJ2-5	TGTGCCAGCAGCGCGCGGGGGAGTAGCCAAGAGACCCAGTACTTC	CASSARGSSQETQYF
TRBV15	-	many	TRBJ2-7	TGTGCCACCAGCAGCCCACGGGACGAGGCCTCCTACGAGCAGTACTTC	CATSSPRDEASYEQYF
TRBV7-9	-	few	TRBJ2-1	TGTGCCAGCAGCCAGGTAGCCCCGGGACCCCCCTACAATGAGCAGTTCTTC	CASSQVAPGPPYNEQFF
TRBV29-1	-	many	TRBJ1-2	TGCAGCGTTGTAGGACAGTCTGACTATGGCTACACCTTC	CSVVGQSDYGYTF
TRBV11-1	TRBD1	many	TRBJ2-5	TGTGCCAGCAGCTCGAGTTCCGGGACAGGGAATGGGGTAGAGACCCAGTACTTC	CASSSSSGTGNGVETQYF
TRBV7-2	TRBD1	-	TRBJ2-1	TGTGCCAGCAGCTTATTGACAGGGGCCTACAATGAGCAGTTCTTC	CASSLLTGAYNEQFF
TRBV4-3	-	many	TRBJ2-3	TGCGCCAGCAGCCGCCGTTATGTAGCGACAGATACGCAGTATTTT	CASSRRYVATDTQYF
TRBV27	TRBD2	many	TRBJ2-1	TGTGCCAGCAGTGTGGGGACTAGCGCCTCGGGGAATGAGCAGTTCTTC	CASSVGTSASGNEQFF
TRBV6-5	TRBD2	many	TRBJ2-1	TGTGCCAGCAGTTACGCGACTAGCGCCGATGAGCAGTTCTTC	CASSYATSADEQFF